A single sample gave rise to the 24 T cell receptor beta chains below, sequenced in a study of regulatory T cells in long-lasting Graves disease. Indicated time point: persistent/refractory GD, antithyroid drugs over 5 years with positive TRAb. PBMC-extracted RNA yielded the TCR library. Libraries of TCR beta came from iRepertoire HTBI primers plus Arm-PCR of CDR3 regions. Each CDR3 protein gets one entry after TCRdb re-called the multiplex PCR reads with MiXCR. The sample has fewer than 400,000 distinct CDR3 sequences, about 19% seen once; the top ten hold just under 30%. The specimen comprised peripheral blood mononuclear cells (PBMCs), sampled when the disease was refractory, from a patient treated with antithyroid drugs. The receptor source for this set is a female donor with Graves disease.

The CDR3 loop reads CASSLDGRPQHF. CDR3 nucleotide sequence: TGTGCCAGCAGCTTGGACGGGAGGCCCCAGCATTTT. V and J are TRBV5-6 and TRBJ1-5; D is unclear. The V end was cut by 0 bases, the J end by 9 bases, with 7 bases between. Germline CDR1 SGHDT, CDR2 YYEEEE. The CDR3 has 12 amino acids.

About this clonotype itself: A single base separates this from a much larger clone, so it may be a read error. As the CDR3 is not closed by the conserved phenylalanine or tryptophan, this likely results from a read error. This chain links TRBV6-2 or TRBV6-3 with TRBJ2-7, with 10 bases aligning to TRBD2. Per the germline V gene, CDR1 is MNHEY and CDR2 is SVGEGT. The CDR3 is 16 amino acids. V was clipped by 5 bases and J by 4 bases; unmatched bases: 11. The DNA of the CDR3 is TGTGCCAGCAGTGAGAGCGGGGGGGCCCTGAAGTACGAGCAGTACTCC. Translation: CASSESGGALKYEQYS.

Turning to this clonotype: This may arise from a read error, as a much more abundant clone is one base away. The chain uses TRBV29-1 and TRBJ1-2, with 9 bases matching TRBD1. The CDR3 runs 15 residues. Per germline, CDR1 SQVTM and CDR2 ANQGSEA. The CDR3 loop is CSFDAGTGKGYGYTF. CDR3 nucleotides: TGCAGCTTTGACGCCGGGACAGGGAAGGGGTATGGCTACACCTTC.

This clonotype was counted a few times. V usage is TRBV20-1 and J usage is TRBJ2-7; 9 bases align to TRBD2. This CDR3 comprises 15 residues. With 5 bases clipped from V and 4 bases from J, the junction kept 12 bases outside the gene matches. CDR1 and CDR2 from the germline V gene are DFQATT and SNEGSKA (reference sequence). DNA of the CDR3: TGCAGTGCTGCTCCTAGCGGGAAGACGCGTTACGAGCAGTACTTC. Translation gives CSAAPSGKTRYEQYF.

The sample holds many counts of this clonotype. CDR3 coding DNA: TGTGCCAGCAGTTTATCGAGGGGGGACTATGGCTACACCTTC. Translating gives CASSLSRGDYGYTF. The V gene is TRBV27, the J gene TRBJ1-2, with D perhaps TRBD1 (6 bases). Germline V gives CDR1 MNHEY, CDR2 SMNVEV (reference sequence). Trimming stripped 0 bases from V and 3 bases from J, with 8 bases between. The CDR3 has 14 amino acids.

This clonotype appeared many times. The chain uses TRBV6-1 and TRBJ1-2; 9 bases match TRBD1. The V gene's germline CDR1 is MNHNS and CDR2 SASEGT. V shed 3 bases, J shed 8 bases, and the junction held 4 bases outside the gene matches. CDR3 length: 13 residues. The CDR3: CASSENRGRGYTF. The DNA of the CDR3 is TGTGCCAGCAGTGAGAACAGGGGGCGAGGCTACACCTTC.

This clonotype was recorded at least ten times. J is TRBJ2-5 and V is TRBV7-9; maybe TRBD1 (5 bases). This CDR3 is 14 amino acids long. Germline V gene sequence: CDR1 SEHNR, CDR2 FQNEAQ (reference sequence). Between the trimmed V and J ends, which lost 5 bases and 2 bases, there was a span of 12 bases. The CDR3 DNA reads TGTGCCAGCAGCCACGGACACACTCAAGAGACCCAGTACTTC. It encodes CASSHGHTQETQYF.

The chain is built from TRBV20-1 and TRBJ2-2, with 7 bases that match TRBD2. CDR1 and CDR2 (germline): DFQATT, SNEGSKA (reference sequence). J gave up 4 bases and V 0 bases, and 14 bases lay outside the gene matches. The CDR3 contains 18 residues. The CDR3 DNA reads as TGCAGTGCTAGAGATTATCGGACGACTAGCCGTTTCACCGGGGAGCTGTTTTTT. Amino acids: CSARDYRTTSRFTGELFF.

The sample holds a few counts of this clonotype. The chain employs TRBV19 and TRBJ2-7; the match to TRBD1 covers 7 bases. J was trimmed by 5 bases and V by 10 bases; bases with no gene match: 8. The CDR3 has 12 residues. The germline V gene has CDR1 LNHDA and CDR2 SQIVND (reference sequence). The CDR3 region has the DNA TGTGCCACCCAGAAGGGGGCACACGAGCAGTACTTC. This sequence encodes CATQKGAHEQYF. The entire variable domain, with the rest obtained from reference TRBV19 and TRBJ2-7, is as follows: DGGITQSPKYLFRKEGQNVTLSCEQNLNHDAMYWYRQDPGQGLRLIYYSQIVNDFQKGDIAEGYSVSREKKESFPLTVTSAQKNPTAFYLCATQKGAHEQYFGPGTRLTVT.

This clonotype showed up many times. The genes are TRBV12-3 or TRBV12-4 and TRBJ2-7; 7 positions match TRBD2. J was trimmed by 2 bases and V by 3 bases; bases with no gene match: 10. The CDR3 totals 16 residues. CDR3 protein: CASSLWPETSPYEQYF. In nucleotides, the CDR3 is TGTGCCAGCAGTTTGTGGCCCGAGACTAGCCCCTACGAGCAGTACTTC.

This clonotype was observed at least ten times. The chain joins TRBV6-1 to TRBJ2-7; perhaps TRBD1 as D (6 bases). The CDR3 runs to 15 residues. Germline values: CDR1 MNHNS, CDR2 SASEGT. V shed 9 bases and J shed 1 base, with 19 bases lying between them. The CDR3 sequence is CARNRATISSYEQYF. The DNA for the CDR3 is TGTGCCAGGAACAGGGCCACCATCAGTTCCTACGAGCAGTACTTC.

V and J are TRBV29-1 and TRBJ2-7; no firm D call. The CDR3 loop spans 11 amino acids. V dropped 6 bases and J dropped 4 bases, with 10 bases sitting between them. Germline V gives CDR1 SQVTM, CDR2 ANQGSEA. CDR3 DNA: TGCAGCGTCTCATTCACTTACGAGCAGTACTTC. Amino acid sequence: CSVSFTYEQYF.

Many counts were recorded for this clonotype. The V gene is TRBV11-2, the J gene TRBJ2-5; D perhaps matches TRBD1 (5 bases). V lost 3 bases, J lost 2 bases, and 10 bases lay in between. The CDR3 sequence is 14 residues long. In germline, CDR1 is SGHAT, CDR2 FQNNGV. The CDR3 bases are TGTGCCAGCAGCTTTTTGGGGCCTCAAGAGACCCAGTACTTC. Its protein is CASSFLGPQETQYF.

The rearrangement links TRBV7-2 to TRBJ1-2; the match to TRBD1 covers 7 bases. V lost 5 bases, J lost 4 bases, and 7 bases stayed unmatched. Germline values: CDR1 SGHTA, CDR2 FQGNSA. This CDR3 spans 14 amino acids. This CDR3 reads CASSAQTGSYGYTF. The CDR3 nucleotides are TGTGCCAGCAGCGCGCAGACAGGGAGCTATGGCTACACCTTC.

V and J are TRBV28 and TRBJ2-1, with no clear D. Germline V gene sequence: CDR1 MDHEN, CDR2 SYDVKM. The V end lost 6 bases, the J end lost 5 bases, and 14 bases lay between the germline ends. The length of the CDR3 is 14 residues. CDR3 DNA: TGTGCCAGCAGCCCCGACACTATCAACAATGAGCAGTTCTTC. It yields the protein CASSPDTINNEQFF.

This clonotype was seen at least ten times. The chain recombines TRBV11-1 with TRBJ2-7; TRBD2 matches at 9 bases. With V trimmed by 3 bases and J by 1 base, 4 bases remained unmatched. CDR1 SGHAT and CDR2 FQDESV come from the germline V gene (reference sequence). The CDR3 length is 15 residues. As DNA, the CDR3 is TGTGCCAGCAGCTTCGGACTAGCGAGGTCCTACGAGCAGTACTTC. It translates to CASSFGLARSYEQYF.

Ten or more counts support this clonotype. The rearrangement links TRBV6-2 or TRBV6-3 to TRBJ2-7, with D perhaps TRBD1 (5 bases). In germline, CDR1 is MNHEY, CDR2 SVGEGT. This CDR3 contains 17 residues. V lost 2 bases, J lost 0 bases, and 17 bases lay in between. This CDR3 reads CASSYETAYIASYEQYF. The CDR3 DNA follows: TGTGCCAGCAGTTACGAGACAGCTTACATTGCCTCCTACGAGCAGTACTTC.

The chain carries TRBV3-1 and TRBJ2-7, with 8 bases aligning to TRBD2. The length of the CDR3 is 14 residues. Germline CDR1 reads LGHDT; CDR2 reads YNNKEL (reference sequence). Trimming removed 4 bases from V and 3 bases from J; junction bases left unmatched: 5. The CDR3 sequence: CASSRQAGGYEQYF. The CDR3 DNA is TGTGCCAGCAGCCGCCAGGCGGGAGGCTACGAGCAGTACTTC.

In its sample, this clonotype was seen many times. The chain combines TRBV24-1 with TRBJ1-2; 8 bases are shared with TRBD1. The V and J ends lost 7 bases and 8 bases, in that order; junction bases with no gene match: 14. The CDR3 has 15 residues. Germline V gene sequence: CDR1 KGHDR, CDR2 SFDVKD. This CDR3 is CATSTGQGALKGYTF. The CDR3 coding sequence is TGTGCCACCAGCACGGGTCAGGGGGCGCTTAAGGGCTACACCTTC.

This clonotype came up many times. V and J are TRBV12-3 or TRBV12-4 and TRBJ1-2; D gene unclear. This CDR3 is 11 amino acids long. Trimming pared 3 bases from V and 4 bases from J, leaving 3 bases between. CDR3 amino acids: CASSFRYGYTF. The CDR3, as DNA: TGTGCCAGCAGTTTCCGCTATGGCTACACCTTC.

Ten or more counts support this clonotype. V gene TRBV6-2 or TRBV6-3 combines with J gene TRBJ2-6; D unresolved. Per the germline V gene, CDR1 is MNHEY and CDR2 is SVGEGT. The CDR3 has 15 residues. V was shortened by 4 bases and J by 0 bases, with 7 bases between the two germline ends. The CDR3 loop is CASSWKHSGANVLTF. CDR3 nucleotide sequence: TGTGCCAGCAGTTGGAAACACTCTGGGGCCAACGTCCTGACTTTC.

This clonotype came up many times. This chain joins TRBV7-3 and TRBJ1-1; D might be TRBD1 (5 bases). Germline CDR1 is SGHTA and CDR2 is FQGTGA. Trimming cost V 6 bases and J 3 bases, with 14 bases left between them. The CDR3 spans 14 residues. CDR3 bases: TGTGCCAGCAGGCGCCAAAGAGGGGACACTGAAGCTTTCTTT. It is translated as CASRRQRGDTEAFF.

There are many counts of this clonotype. The V and J genes are TRBV3-1 and TRBJ1-5; 9 bases are a match to TRBD1. Germline-derived CDR1 and CDR2 are LGHDT and YNNKEL (reference sequence). Trimming at V came to 4 bases and at J to 7 bases, leaving 8 bases not matched to a gene. CDR3 length: 15 residues. This chain's CDR3 is CASSPGTGGRQPQHF. DNA for the CDR3: TGTGCCAGCAGCCCGGGAACAGGGGGCCGGCAGCCCCAGCATTTT. The complete variable domain, with remaining parts taken from reference TRBV3-1 and TRBJ1-5, reads DTAVSQTPKYLVTQMGNDKSIKCEQNLGHDTMYWYKQDSKKFLKIMFSYNNKELIINETVPNRFSPKSPDKAHLNLHINSLELGDSAVYFCASSPGTGGRQPQHFGDGTRLSIL.

This clonotype was counted many times. V and J are TRBV20-1 and TRBJ1-4; the D is unclear. Trimming removed 3 bases at V and 15 bases at J, with 11 bases between. This CDR3 comprises 10 residues. Germline V gives CDR1 DFQATT, CDR2 SNEGSKA (reference sequence). CDR3 DNA sequence: TGCAGTGCTAGCTTGGAGGGTATGTTTTTT. It is translated as CSASLEGMFF.